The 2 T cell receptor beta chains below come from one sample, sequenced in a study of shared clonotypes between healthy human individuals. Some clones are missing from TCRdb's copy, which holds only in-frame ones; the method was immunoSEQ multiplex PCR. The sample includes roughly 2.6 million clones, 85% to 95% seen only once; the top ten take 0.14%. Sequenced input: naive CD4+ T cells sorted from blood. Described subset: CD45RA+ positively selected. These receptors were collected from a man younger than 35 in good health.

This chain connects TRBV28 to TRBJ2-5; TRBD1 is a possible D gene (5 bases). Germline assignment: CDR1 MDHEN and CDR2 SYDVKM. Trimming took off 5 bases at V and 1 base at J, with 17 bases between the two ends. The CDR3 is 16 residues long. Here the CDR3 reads CASSPAGRGAQETQYF. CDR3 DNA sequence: TGTGCCAGCAGTCCGGCCGGTCGTGGGGCCCAAGAGACCCAGTACTTC.

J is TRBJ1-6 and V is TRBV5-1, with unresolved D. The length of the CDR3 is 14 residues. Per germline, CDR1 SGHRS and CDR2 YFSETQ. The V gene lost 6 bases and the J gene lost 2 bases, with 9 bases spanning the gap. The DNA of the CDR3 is TGCGCCAGCAAGGCAGTCCCCTATAATTCACCCCTCCACTTT. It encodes CASKAVPYNSPLHF.